These 28 T cell receptor delta chains were sequenced from one sample in a study of Vδ1+ human thymocytes. Study-wide findings and caveats: Highly polyclonal TRG and TRD repertoires with Gaussian CDR3 length distributions appeared in thymus.

Extracted RNA was reverse transcribed into cDNA. Pooled V-gene forward primers with one constant-region reverse primer generated the CDR3 amplicons by multiplex PCR. TCRdb called clones from the multiplex PCR reads again using CATT. The table lists about 25,000 delta-chain clones, 6.5% to 8% of them singletons. These receptors' antigens are unknown. The sequenced sample consisted of Vdelta1+ gamma-delta thymocytes from the thymus. Stated subset: FACS-sorted CD3+ TCRalphabeta- TCRVdelta1+ TCRVdelta2- thymocytes. Receptors originate from a girl under two years old who had congenital heart surgery.

This clone has just one count. The V gene went uncalled, while the J gene is TRDJ1; the table calls TRDD3, which could not be checked here. The CDR3 has 18 residues. The CDR3 sequence: CALGGFLMGDTPADKLIF. CDR3 bases: TGTGCTCTTGGGGGCTTCCTTATGGGCGATACGCCCGCCGATAAACTCATCTTT.

The chain employs TRDV1 and TRDJ1; either TRDD2 or TRDD3 may fit D (6 bases each). Germline CDR1 and CDR2: TSWWSYY and QGS. This CDR3 has 21 residues. V was shortened by 3 bases and J by 2 bases, with 31 bases between the two germline ends. DNA of the CDR3: TGTGCTCTTGGGGACCCTCGAACTCCTACAGAGGATACTTATGTAACCGATAAACTCATCTTT. It translates to CALGDPRTPTEDTYVTDKLIF.

This clone was picked up a small number of times. The chain links TRDV1 to TRDJ1, with TRDD3 matching 7 bases. The germline CDR1 and CDR2 sequences are TSWWSYY and QGS. V was pared by 1 base and J by 0 bases, with 17 bases of the junction left unmatched. This CDR3 spans 20 amino acids. CDR3 region: CALGEPGGGSHQEYTDKLIF. The CDR3 bases are TGTGCTCTTGGGGAACCTGGGGGGGGATCGCACCAAGAGTACACCGATAAACTCATCTTT.

The sample holds a few counts of this clone. V usage is TRDV1 and J usage is TRDJ1; 12 positions agree with TRDD3. V shed 1 base, J shed 1 base, and the junction held 37 bases outside the gene matches. Germline-derived CDR1 and CDR2 are TSWWSYY and QGS. The CDR3 has 28 residues. Here the CDR3 reads CALGEHGPFLQPIRDTGGYPSFTDKLIF. Written as DNA, the CDR3 is TGTGCTCTTGGGGAACACGGTCCCTTCCTACAGCCGATCCGAGATACTGGGGGATACCCCTCCTTCACCGATAAACTCATCTTT.

This clone was detected only a few times. J is TRDJ1 and V is TRDV1; D gene ambiguous. CDR3 size: 13 residues. Per germline, CDR1 TSWWSYY and CDR2 QGS. V gave up 4 bases and J gave up 10 bases, with 16 bases separating them. CDR3 in amino acids: CALGGRLRGGLIF. CDR3 sequence (DNA): TGTGCTCTTGGGGGGCGACTCCGGGGTGGACTCATCTTT.

This clone was detected only a few times. This chain uses TRDV1 with TRDJ1, with 13 bases that match TRDD3. Germline trimming cut 4 bases from V and 0 bases from J; bases unmatched to any gene: 23. This CDR3 has 23 residues. Germline V gene data show CDR1 as TSWWSYY and CDR2 as QGS. The CDR3 region has the DNA TGTGCTCTTGGGGTCGTGGCCTTCTCCTATTATACTGGGGGATACGAGTACACCGATAAACTCATCTTT. Its protein is CALGVVAFSYYTGGYEYTDKLIF.

V and J are TRDV1 and TRDJ1; TRDD3 aligns across 8 bases. Trimming removed 4 bases from V and 0 bases from J; junction bases left unmatched: 31. The CDR3 is 24 amino acids. The germline V gene encodes CDR1 TSWWSYY and CDR2 QGS. This chain's CDR3 is CALGVIDRESDPDWGSMYTDKLIF. CDR3 bases: TGTGCTCTTGGGGTTATAGATCGTGAGTCGGACCCTGACTGGGGGTCTATGTACACCGATAAACTCATCTTT.

The J gene is uncalled and the V gene is TRDV1; the table's TRDD3 call for D was not verified on the DNA. Germline lookup yields CDR1 TSWWSYY and CDR2 QGS. The CDR3 is 18 residues long. In nucleotides, the CDR3 is TGTGCTCTTGGGAGCCCCGTACTGGGGGATATTATAGCCGATAAACCCATCTTT. Protein: CALGSPVLGDIIADKPIF.

The V and J genes are TRDV1 and TRDJ1; possibly TRDD3 for D (6 bases). Germline V gives CDR1 TSWWSYY, CDR2 QGS. The CDR3 has 16 amino acids. The V end was cut by 2 bases, the J end by 0 bases, with 13 bases between. CDR3 sequence: CALGESRGRYTDKLIF. CDR3 sequence (DNA): TGTGCTCTTGGGGAAAGCCGGGGGAGGTACACCGATAAACTCATCTTT.

There are a few counts of this clone. The chain recombines TRDV1 with TRDJ1, with 10 bases lining up with TRDD3. The germline CDR1 and CDR2 sequences are TSWWSYY and QGS. The CDR3 covers 23 residues. The J segment lost 0 bases and the V segment lost 2 bases, leaving 24 bases of the junction unmatched. The CDR3 loop is CALGEEAPHWGIPHQTYTDKLIF. Written as DNA, the CDR3 is TGTGCTCTTGGGGAAGAGGCGCCGCACTGGGGGATTCCCCACCAGACCTACACCGATAAACTCATCTTT.

J is TRDJ1 and V is TRDV1, with 7 bases matching TRDD2. This CDR3 region has 18 residues. Trimming took 4 bases from V and 0 from J; bases not matched to a gene: 14. CDR1 and CDR2 (germline): TSWWSYY, QGS. Here the CDR3 DNA reads TGTGCTCTTGGGGGTTTTCCTACCCGTACTGAAGACACCGATAAACTCATCTTT. Amino acid sequence: CALGGFPTRTEDTDKLIF.

This clone was seen a few times. The V call is TRDV1, the J call TRDJ1, with 9 bases aligning to TRDD3. This CDR3 region has 21 residues. Germline CDR1 and CDR2: TSWWSYY and QGS. After removal of 0 bases from V and 0 bases from J, the junction contained 17 bases not matched to a gene. The CDR3 sequence: CALGELSCSLLGDKYTDKLIF. CDR3 DNA: TGTGCTCTTGGGGAACTCTCCTGTTCCTTACTGGGGGACAAGTACACCGATAAACTCATCTTT.

This chain joins TRDV1 and TRDJ1; 7 bases align to TRDD3. Trimming removed 0 bases from V and 0 bases from J; junction bases left unmatched: 16. CDR3 size: 20 residues. The germline V gene encodes CDR1 TSWWSYY and CDR2 QGS. CDR3 DNA: TGTGCTCTTGGGGAACTATCCCTATCCCTGGGGGCCTTGTACACCGATAAACTCATCTTT. Translating it yields CALGELSLSLGALYTDKLIF.

The V gene was left uncalled, and the J gene is TRDJ1; whether TRDD3, the table's D call, matches the DNA was not checked. The CDR3 is made up of 19 amino acids. The CDR3, as DNA: TGTGCTCTTGGGGACACCTTCCTACGGAGTACTGGGGGCTCCGATAAACTCATCTTT. Protein: CALGDTFLRSTGGSDKLIF.

J is TRDJ1 and V is TRDV1; D is possibly TRDD2 or TRDD3 (5 bases each). The germline gives CDR1 TSWWSYY, CDR2 QGS. The V end lost 5 bases, the J end lost 2 bases, and 21 bases lay between the germline ends. The CDR3 is made up of 17 amino acids. The CDR3 here is CALGPFFPPRGTDKLIF. CDR3 nucleotide sequence: TGTGCTCTTGGGCCCTTCTTCCCTCCGCGGGGGACCGATAAACTCATCTTT.

This chain connects TRDV1 to TRDJ1; TRDD3 aligns across 7 bases. CDR1 is TSWWSYY and CDR2 is QGS in the germline V gene. V lost 1 base to trimming and J lost 0 bases; unmatched junction nucleotides: 17. The CDR3 runs to 20 residues. The CDR3 nucleotides are TGTGCTCTTGGGGAACCCCCCGTTCACTACGTCTGGGGGTACACCGATAAACTCATCTTT. It specifies CALGEPPVHYVWGYTDKLIF.

This clone was found a few times. The V gene is TRDV1, the J gene TRDJ1; 9 positions match TRDD3. From germline, CDR1 is TSWWSYY and CDR2 QGS. The CDR3 consists of 19 residues. V was clipped by 2 bases and J by 0 bases; unmatched bases: 13. The CDR3 protein is CALGEGIHTGGTYTDKLIF. The CDR3 DNA reads TGTGCTCTTGGGGAAGGGATCCATACTGGGGGAACGTACACCGATAAACTCATCTTT.

The V gene is TRDV1, the J gene TRDJ1; D is unresolved. The CDR3 is 16 residues long. Trimming took 7 bases from V and 2 from J, leaving 20 bases between them. The germline V gene encodes CDR1 TSWWSYY and CDR2 QGS. CDR3 DNA: TGTGCTCTTGCTTTTTGTCGGTTAGACAGTACCGATAAACTCATCTTT. The encoded protein is CALAFCRLDSTDKLIF.

This clone was found a few times. The chain couples TRDV1 to TRDJ1, with TRDD3 identical over 12 bases. V lost 3 bases, J lost 4 bases, and 21 bases stayed unmatched. The CDR3 runs 21 residues. Per the germline V gene, CDR1 is TSWWSYY and CDR2 is QGS. The CDR3 DNA follows: TGTGCTCTTGGGGAGGGACTTCCTACGGTCCTGGGGGATACGGAGAACGATAAACTCATCTTT. Its translation: CALGEGLPTVLGDTENDKLIF.

The V and J genes are TRDV1 and TRDJ2; D may be TRDD3 (5 bases). Trimming took 0 bases from V and 0 from J, leaving 20 bases between them. The CDR3 loop spans 20 amino acids. From germline, CDR1 is TSWWSYY and CDR2 QGS. This chain's CDR3 is CALGELIPQRIKPLTAQLFF. The CDR3 DNA sequence: TGTGCTCTTGGGGAACTAATCCCCCAGAGGATAAAGCCTTTGACAGCACAACTCTTCTTT.

This chain connects TRDV1 to TRDJ1; 12 bases match TRDD3. V lost 3 bases, J lost 0 bases, and 17 bases stayed unmatched. Germline lookup yields CDR1 TSWWSYY and CDR2 QGS. The CDR3 totals 21 residues. DNA of the CDR3: TGTGCTCTTGGGGACCTCGTTCCCCGTACTGGGGGATACCCGTACACCGATAAACTCATCTTT. Its translation is CALGDLVPRTGGYPYTDKLIF.

The rearrangement uses TRDV1 and TRDJ1; TRDD3 might be the D (5 bases). Germline lookup yields CDR1 TSWWSYY and CDR2 QGS. V was pared by 1 base and J by 0 bases, with 24 bases between. The CDR3 consists of 20 residues. The DNA of the CDR3 is TGTGCTCTTGGGGAACCATATCTTCACCCGTGGGGTAAAAACACCGATAAACTCATCTTT. The encoded protein is CALGEPYLHPWGKNTDKLIF.

On this clone itself: The junction departs from the called germline gene at one end, perhaps through a read error. V is TRDV1 and J is TRDJ1; D is ambiguous. Germline loops: CDR1 TSWWSYY, CDR2 QGS. The length of the CDR3 is 11 residues. The CDR3 spells CALGDYNKLTF. The CDR3, as DNA: TGTGCTCTTGGGGACTATAATAAACTCACCTTT.

This chain joins TRDV1 and TRDJ1, with 8 bases that match TRDD3. Germline assignment: CDR1 TSWWSYY and CDR2 QGS. This CDR3 has 22 residues. Trimming cost V 3 bases and J 4 bases; bases outside gene matches: 28. CDR3 region: CALGDRSHPLVLGILALDKLIF. Here the CDR3 DNA reads TGTGCTCTTGGGGATCGAAGCCATCCATTAGTACTGGGGATACTGGCCCTCGATAAACTCATCTTT.

Only a few counts were recorded for this clone. The chain is built from TRDV1 and TRDJ1; no clear D. Trimming removed 5 bases at V and 0 bases at J, with 19 bases between. Germline lookup yields CDR1 TSWWSYY and CDR2 QGS. This CDR3 is 17 amino acids long. The CDR3 region has the DNA TGTGCTCTTGGGAAGCTCCTGGTATGGTTGAACACCGATAAACTCATCTTT. This sequence encodes CALGKLLVWLNTDKLIF.

The chain recombines TRDV1 with TRDJ1; possibly TRDD2 for D (6 bases). Germline V gene lookup returns CDR1 TSWWSYY and CDR2 QGS. The germline V and J ends were trimmed by 3 bases and 2 bases, with 22 bases remaining between them. CDR3 length: 18 residues. CDR3 sequence: CALGDARLLHRGTDKLIF. The CDR3 DNA reads TGTGCTCTTGGGGACGCGAGGCTCCTACATAGGGGGACCGATAAACTCATCTTT.

This clone was counted only a few times. The rearrangement joins TRDV1 to TRDJ1; 10 bases are shared with TRDD3. J was trimmed by 11 bases and V by 5 bases; bases with no gene match: 35. This CDR3 comprises 22 residues. The germline V gene encodes CDR1 TSWWSYY and CDR2 QGS. The CDR3 is CALGSKSQRLPPPYWGIGRLIF. The CDR3 coding sequence is TGTGCTCTTGGGTCCAAGTCCCAACGCCTTCCTCCACCCTACTGGGGGATCGGACGGCTCATCTTT.

The chain has TRDV1 and TRDJ1; 11 nucleotides align to TRDD3. The CDR3 totals 20 residues. Germline CDR1 reads TSWWSYY; CDR2 reads QGS. The J segment lost 4 bases and the V segment lost 1 base, leaving 17 bases of the junction unmatched. The CDR3, as DNA: TGTGCTCTTGGGGAACGAAGGCAAGTACTGGGGGATAGATATTTCGATAAACTCATCTTT. It codes for CALGERRQVLGDRYFDKLIF.